The 8 T cell receptor beta chains reported below all come from one sample, sequenced in a study of beta chain features in type 1 diabetes. Study results and limitations: In all four CD4+ subsets, TCRB CDR3 length was significantly, moderately reduced in type 1 diabetes.

Investigators reverse transcribed all isolated RNA, so they sequenced expressed TCRB transcripts. The assay was immunoSEQ multiplex PCR, and TCRdb's table has in-frame clones only and misses some. The repertoire holds about 650,000 clones, with around 12% as singletons. No antigens are known for them. The specimen was naive CD4+ T cells from blood. The receptors were sampled from a man younger than 45 with type 1 diabetes.

The chain couples TRBV23-1 to TRBJ2-5; D may be TRBD1 or TRBD2 (7 bases each). TRBV23-1 is flagged as an ORF with uncertain function. V lost 5 bases and J lost 1, with 14 bases in between. The CDR3 consists of 15 residues. The CDR3 DNA sequence: TGCGCCAGCAGTTACCCAGGGGGGGGCCAAGAGACCCAGTACTTC. It yields the protein CASSYPGGGQETQYF.

There are a few counts of this clone. The J gene is TRBJ2-2, the V gene TRBV7-9; tentative D call: TRBD1 (5 bases). Trimming removed 6 bases at V and 1 base at J, with 15 bases between. Germline assignment: CDR1 SEHNR and CDR2 FQNEAQ (reference sequence). CDR3 length equals 16 residues. The CDR3 protein is CASSSSGGQNTGELFF. As DNA, the CDR3 is TGTGCCAGCAGTTCCTCGGGTGGACAGAACACCGGGGAGCTGTTTTTT.

This clone turned up a few times. The chain has TRBV7-2 and TRBJ2-5, with D unclear. This CDR3 contains 12 residues. Trimming took 1 base from V and 12 from J, leaving 12 bases between them. Germline CDR1 is SGHTA and CDR2 is FQGNSA. CDR3 in DNA: TGTGCCAGCAGCTTAGACAGCGCCCTGAAGTACTTC. This gives the protein CASSLDSALKYF.

This chain uses TRBV4-3 with TRBJ2-7; 9 bases agree with TRBD1. With 3 bases clipped from V and 3 bases from J, the junction kept 6 bases outside the gene matches. The CDR3 sequence is 15 residues long. Germline assignment: CDR1 LGHNA and CDR2 YSLEER. The CDR3 is CASSHTGTGIYEQYF. The DNA for the CDR3 is TGCGCCAGCAGCCATACCGGGACAGGGATCTACGAGCAGTACTTC.

This clone was detected only a few times. The V gene is TRBV18, the J gene TRBJ1-1; D is possibly TRBD1 (5 bases). CDR1 KGHSH and CDR2 LQKENI come from the germline V gene. V dropped 1 base and J dropped 5 bases, with 11 bases sitting between them. The CDR3 consists of 14 residues. CDR3 sequence: CASSPRSGGTEAFF. The CDR3 region has the DNA TGTGCCAGCTCACCACGGTCGGGGGGAACTGAAGCTTTCTTT.

This clone was seen a handful of times. The genes are TRBV7-2 and TRBJ1-4; no clear D gene. The CDR3 has 14 amino acids. Germline loops: CDR1 SGHTA, CDR2 FQGNSA. Trimming took 5 bases from V and 6 from J, leaving 13 bases between them. The CDR3 loop is CASSPSGGYEKLFF. The CDR3 DNA sequence: TGTGCCAGCAGCCCCTCTGGAGGGTATGAAAAACTGTTTTTT. The whole variable domain, remainder taken from reference TRBV7-2 and TRBJ1-4, is GAGVSQSPSNKVTEKGKDVELRCDPISGHTALYWYRQSLGQGLEFLIYFQGNSAPDKSGLPSDRFSAERTGGSVSTLTIQRTQQEDSAVYLCASSPSGGYEKLFFGSGTQLSVL.

This clone has just a few counts. The chain couples TRBV7-2 to TRBJ1-1; weak D call: TRBD1 (5 bases). The CDR3 contains 14 residues. CDR1 is SGHTA, CDR2 FQGNSA, per germline. Deletions cut 5 bases from V and 11 bases from J, with 21 bases between. In DNA form, the CDR3 reads TGTGCCAGCAGCAAGAACCGGGACGGCGAGTTGGCTTTCTTT. Its translation: CASSKNRDGELAFF.

The rearrangement joins TRBV7-6 to TRBJ2-6; no clear D gene. Trimming left V 5 bases short and J 0 bases short, with 14 bases between. This CDR3 has 17 amino acids. Germline V gene sequence: CDR1 SGHVS, CDR2 FNYEAQ. The chain's CDR3 is CASSPPDGISGANVLTF. CDR3 DNA: TGTGCCAGCAGCCCCCCTGACGGTATCTCTGGGGCCAACGTCCTGACTTTC. Using reference TRBV7-6 and TRBJ2-6 for the parts outside the CDR3, the full variable domain is GAGVSQSPRYKVTKRGQDVALRCDPISGHVSLYWYRQALGQGPEFLTYFNYEAQQDKSGLPNDRFSAERPEGSISTLTIQRTEQRDSAMYRCASSPPDGISGANVLTFGAGSRLTVL.